This paragraph reports one TCR beta chain. CDR3 length: 13 residues. V was pared by 3 bases and J by 4 bases, with 4 bases of the junction left unmatched. Germline-derived CDR1 and CDR2 are SQVTM and ANQGSEA. The data belong to a study of blood T cell repertoires in COVID-19. In the original workflow: It was from reference gene primer amplification that nucleated cell counts were estimated. Here immunoSEQ multiplex PCR was the method, and the copy in TCRdb shows in-frame clones only, minus some. V, J and clone size reflect that table, while D and trimming were determined from the DNA. The sample carries around 80,000 clones, about 83% recorded once.

This clonotype was sampled from an elderly woman with acute or convalescent COVID-19. The sample taken for sequencing was peripheral blood. This chain connects TRBV29-1 to TRBJ2-3; 7 nucleotides agree with TRBD2. The CDR3 DNA reads TGCAGCGTTGAGGGTGGGGGGGCAGATACGCAGTATTTT. It translates to CSVEGGGADTQYF.